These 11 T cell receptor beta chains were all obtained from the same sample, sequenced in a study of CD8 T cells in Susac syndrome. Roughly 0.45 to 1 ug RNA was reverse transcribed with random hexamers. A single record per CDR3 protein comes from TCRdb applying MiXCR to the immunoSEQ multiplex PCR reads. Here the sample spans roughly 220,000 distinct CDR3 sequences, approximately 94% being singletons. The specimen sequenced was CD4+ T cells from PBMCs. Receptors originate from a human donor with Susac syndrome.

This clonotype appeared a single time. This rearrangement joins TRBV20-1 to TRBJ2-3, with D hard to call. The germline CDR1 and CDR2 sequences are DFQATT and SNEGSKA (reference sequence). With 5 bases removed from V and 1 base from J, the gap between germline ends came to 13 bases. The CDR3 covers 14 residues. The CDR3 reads CSAHFGGGTDTQYF. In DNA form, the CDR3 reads TGCAGTGCTCACTTTGGTGGGGGCACAGATACGCAGTATTTT.

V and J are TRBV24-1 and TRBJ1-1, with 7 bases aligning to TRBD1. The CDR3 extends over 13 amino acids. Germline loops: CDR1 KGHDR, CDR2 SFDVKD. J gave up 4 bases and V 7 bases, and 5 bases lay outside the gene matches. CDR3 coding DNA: TGTGCCACCAGCCCAGGGGGAGGCACTGAAGCTTTCTTT. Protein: CATSPGGGTEAFF.

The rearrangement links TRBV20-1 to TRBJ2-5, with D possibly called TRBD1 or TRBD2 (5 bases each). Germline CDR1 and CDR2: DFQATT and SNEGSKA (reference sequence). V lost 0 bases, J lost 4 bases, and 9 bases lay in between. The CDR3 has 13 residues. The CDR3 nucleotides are TGCAGTGCTAGAGAAACCGGGACAGAGACCCAGTACTTC. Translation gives CSARETGTETQYF.

The CDR3 here is CASSPSGTGDLEQETQYF. The DNA of the CDR3 is TGCGCCAGCAGCCCCTCCGGGACAGGGGACCTGGAACAAGAGACCCAGTACTTC. This chain uses TRBV5-1 with TRBJ2-5, with 10 nucleotides matching TRBD1. This CDR3 contains 18 residues. Germline V gives CDR1 SGHRS, CDR2 YFSETQ. V lost 4 bases, J lost 2 bases, and 14 bases stayed unmatched.

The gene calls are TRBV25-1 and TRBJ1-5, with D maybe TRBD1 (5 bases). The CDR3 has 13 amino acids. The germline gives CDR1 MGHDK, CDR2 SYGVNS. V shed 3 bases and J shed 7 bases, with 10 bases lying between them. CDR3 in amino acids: CASSETVWQPQHF. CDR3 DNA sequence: TGTGCCAGCAGTGAGACAGTATGGCAGCCCCAGCATTTT. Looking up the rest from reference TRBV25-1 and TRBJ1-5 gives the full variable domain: EADIYQTPRYLVIGTGKKITLECSQTMGHDKMYWYQQDPGMELHLIHYSYGVNSTEKGDLSSESTVSRIRTEHFPLTLESARPSHTSQYLCASSETVWQPQHFGDGTRLSIL.

In DNA form, the CDR3 reads TGTGCCAGCAGCTTAGAAAGGGGGGTTGGGAGAGAGCAGTACTTC. Translation gives CASSLERGVGREQYF. J is TRBJ2-7 and V is TRBV7-8; D is possibly TRBD1 or TRBD2 (6 bases each). Germline CDR1 reads SGHVS; CDR2 reads FQNEAQ. V was shortened by 1 base and J by 7 bases, with 17 bases between the two germline ends. This CDR3 spans 15 amino acids.

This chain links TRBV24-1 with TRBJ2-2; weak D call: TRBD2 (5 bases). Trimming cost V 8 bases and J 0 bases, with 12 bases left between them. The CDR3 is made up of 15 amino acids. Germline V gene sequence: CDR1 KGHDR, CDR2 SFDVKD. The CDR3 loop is CATNGGSANTGELFF. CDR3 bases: TGTGCCACCAATGGAGGTTCCGCGAACACCGGGGAGCTGTTTTTT.

CDR3 nucleotides: TGTGCCAGCAGCTTAAGGGATCAGCCCCAGCATTTT. It yields the protein CASSLRDQPQHF. The rearrangement joins TRBV7-8 to TRBJ1-5, with unresolved D. The CDR3 is 12 amino acids. Germline V gene lookup returns CDR1 SGHVS and CDR2 FQNEAQ. Trimming stripped 2 bases from V and 5 bases from J, with 4 bases between.

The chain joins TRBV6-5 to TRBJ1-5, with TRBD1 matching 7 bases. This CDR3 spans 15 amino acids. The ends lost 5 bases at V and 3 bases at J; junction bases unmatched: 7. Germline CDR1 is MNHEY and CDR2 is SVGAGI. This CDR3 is CASSPGTAHNQPQHF. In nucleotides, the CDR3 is TGTGCCAGCAGTCCCGGGACAGCTCACAATCAGCCCCAGCATTTT.

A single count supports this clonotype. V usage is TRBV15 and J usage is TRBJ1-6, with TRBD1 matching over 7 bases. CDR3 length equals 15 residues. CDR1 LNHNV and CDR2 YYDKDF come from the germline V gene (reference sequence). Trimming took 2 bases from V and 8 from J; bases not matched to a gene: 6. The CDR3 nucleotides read TGTGCCACCAGCAGATCCTCAGGGGGGGATTCACCCCTCCACTTT. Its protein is CATSRSSGGDSPLHF.

The CDR3, as DNA: TGTGCCAGCAGCCTAGGATCCGGGACAGGGAATTTTCAGCCCCAGCATTTT. It specifies CASSLGSGTGNFQPQHF. The V gene is TRBV7-9, the J gene TRBJ1-5; 9 bases fit TRBD1. This CDR3 region has 17 residues. Germline V CDR1 and CDR2: SEHNR, FQNEAQ (reference sequence). Trimming at V came to 5 bases and at J to 6 bases, leaving 14 bases not matched to a gene.